Described below is a single T cell receptor beta chain sequence and its context. What this receptor recognizes is not known. Within one base of it there is no much larger clone, and no base qualities were kept. The method was PCR. TCRdb lists the instrument as Illumina HiSeq 2500. TCR library preparation used molecular barcoding, with unique molecular identifiers applied to normalize quantification of the TCRbeta repertoire. TCRdb trimmed public reads at Q25 via fastp, called clones via MiXCR and kept in-frame beta chains. CDR3 protein sequences are deduplicated, and each keeps its most common genes and DNA. The sample profile shows hundreds of thousands of distinct CDR3 sequences; 16% of them were found once. The ten largest clones represent 1.1% of the sample. Measured from the cysteine to the phenylalanine, the CDR3 is 15 residues long. Left in the record is the CDR3 DNA by itself, 45 bases read in frame from the first base. V is cut back by 0 bases and J by 2 bases, with 3 bases in the junction unmatched. CDR1 and CDR2 were assigned from the germline V gene (reference sequence) as LNHDA and SQIVND.

These data are taken from a study of T-cell reconstitution after alpha-beta-depleted transplantation in children (dated by TCRdb to the mid-2010s). At the level of the whole study: T-cell immune reconstitution after TCRalphabeta/CD19-depleted allogeneic hematopoietic cell transplantation in children was quantitatively tracked in the study by means of TCR repertoire profiling.

Source: PBMCs from the stem cell graft donor, taken from the stem cell graft. In this chain, TRBV19 is recombined with TRBJ2-7, with TRBD1 identical over 8 junction bases. The TCR was taken from a human donor who donated a stem cell graft to a child with acute myeloid leukemia. CDR3 region: CASSIDPGQAYEQYF. In nucleotides, the sequence is TGTGCCAGTAGTATAGATCCGGGACAGGCCTACGAGCAGTACTTC.